The next 27 T cell receptor beta chains were all read from a single sample in a study of spatial heterogeneity in lung cancer. As for time point: sample taken at primary tumor resection. Sequencing covered unsorted whole RNA taken from tumor, nontumor lung or frozen PBMC. Each CDR3 protein is one row after TCRdb ran MiXCR on the 5' RACE reads. The data hold around 50,000 distinct CDR3 sequences, with 7.6% observed a single time. This specimen consisted of PBMCs, obtained at surgery. Receptor source: a female donor with early-stage non-small cell lung cancer.

This clonotype came up many times. The chain combines TRBV4-3 with TRBJ2-2; TRBD2 agrees at 11 bases. The CDR3 sequence is 17 residues long. The V gene's germline CDR1 is LGHNA and CDR2 YSLEER. V lost 0 bases and J lost 2; bases outside the gene matches: 2. The CDR3 nucleotides are TGCGCCAGCAGCCAAGAAACTAGCGGGGGTAACACCGGGGAGCTGTTTTTT. The encoded protein is CASSQETSGGNTGELFF.

This clonotype has ten or more counts. J is TRBJ2-1 and V is TRBV7-6; 7 bases align to TRBD1. Germline trimming cut 5 bases from V and 9 bases from J; bases unmatched to any gene: 10. The CDR3 spans 14 residues. CDR1 and CDR2 from the germline V gene are SGHVS and FNYEAQ. The chain's CDR3 is CASSPYGTVPEQFF. DNA for the CDR3: TGTGCCAGCAGCCCCTACGGGACAGTCCCTGAGCAGTTCTTC.

The rearrangement uses TRBV27 and TRBJ2-2, with no clear D. Germline assignment: CDR1 MNHEY and CDR2 SMNVEV (reference sequence). V was cut by 6 bases and J by 0 bases, with 14 bases left in between. The CDR3 consists of 16 residues. The CDR3 DNA reads TGTGCCAGCAGCCCTCATAGGGCCACGAACACCGGGGAGCTGTTTTTT. This sequence encodes CASSPHRATNTGELFF.

This chain links TRBV28 with TRBJ1-4; 7 bases align to TRBD1. The germline gives CDR1 MDHEN, CDR2 SYDVKM. The CDR3 consists of 14 residues. With V trimmed by 10 bases and J by 10 bases, 15 bases remained unmatched. The CDR3 reads CAIHPQGEFGKLFF. The CDR3 DNA is TGTGCCATCCACCCCCAGGGGGAGTTCGGAAAACTGTTTTTT.

The rearrangement uses TRBV20-1 and TRBJ2-2; 12 bases fit TRBD2. This CDR3 has 16 amino acids. Trimming took 1 base from V and 3 from J; bases not matched to a gene: 3. From germline, CDR1 is DFQATT and CDR2 SNEGSKA (reference sequence). This CDR3 reads CSARASGGADTGELFF. CDR3 bases: TGCAGTGCTAGAGCTAGCGGGGGGGCTGACACCGGGGAGCTGTTTTTT.

The chain employs TRBV5-5 and TRBJ2-2; D unresolved. This CDR3 comprises 13 residues. V was pared by 1 base and J by 5 bases, with 6 bases between. CDR1 and CDR2 (germline): SGHKS, YYEKEE (reference sequence). As DNA, the CDR3 is TGTGCCAGCAGCTTGCAAGGGACCGGGGAGCTGTTTTTT. This codes for CASSLQGTGELFF.

The CDR3 region has the DNA TGCAGTGCTGCGGACGGAACCTGGGGCAATCAGCCCCAGCATTTT. Translated: CSAADGTWGNQPQHF. J is TRBJ1-5 and V is TRBV20-1; the D is unclear. CDR1 DFQATT and CDR2 SNEGSKA come from the germline V gene (reference sequence). The CDR3 spans 15 residues. The germline V and J ends were trimmed by 5 bases and 2 bases, with 16 bases remaining between them.

The chain joins TRBV2 to TRBJ2-3; no definite D call. Looked up from germline, CDR1 is SNHLY and CDR2 is FYNNEI. There are 14 residues in the CDR3. V was pared by 8 bases and J by 2 bases, with 14 bases between. Here the CDR3 reads CASYDRGNTDTQYF. The CDR3 DNA follows: TGTGCCAGCTATGACCGAGGCAACACAGATACGCAGTATTTT.

In its sample, this clonotype was seen a few times. The chain employs TRBV24-1 and TRBJ2-2; D is ambiguous. The CDR3 contains 17 residues. Per germline, CDR1 KGHDR and CDR2 SFDVKD. The V gene lost 0 bases and the J gene lost 4 bases, with 14 bases spanning the gap. The CDR3 bases are TGTGCCACCAGTGATTTGTTCGGATCACCAGGCACCGGGGAGCTGTTTTTT. Amino acids: CATSDLFGSPGTGELFF.

The gene calls are TRBV20-1 and TRBJ2-2; the match to TRBD2 covers 9 bases. CDR1 is DFQATT, CDR2 SNEGSKA, per germline (reference sequence). The V and J ends lost 1 base and 4 bases, in that order; junction bases with no gene match: 4. The CDR3 has 15 amino acids. The CDR3, as DNA: TGCAGTGCTAGAGTGGGCGGGGGGGCCACCGGGGAGCTGTTTTTT. This gives the protein CSARVGGGATGELFF.

In its sample, this clonotype was seen a few times. The chain links TRBV5-1 to TRBJ2-4, with 8 bases fitting TRBD2. This CDR3 has 16 residues. Per germline, CDR1 SGHRS and CDR2 YFSETQ. With V trimmed by 0 bases and J by 3 bases, 5 bases remained unmatched. The CDR3 region has the DNA TGCGCCAGCAGCTTGGGAAGCGGGGGAGTCAAAAACATTCAGTACTTC. Its translation: CASSLGSGGVKNIQYF.

The gene calls are TRBV30 and TRBJ2-2; 9 bases are a match to TRBD2. Germline trimming cut 6 bases from V and 7 bases from J; bases unmatched to any gene: 9. The CDR3 has 14 amino acids. Per germline, CDR1 GTSNPN and CDR2 SVGIG (reference sequence). The CDR3 here is CACARGGRVGELFF. The CDR3 DNA sequence: TGTGCCTGCGCGCGGGGGGGAAGGGTCGGGGAGCTGTTTTTT.

The chain combines TRBV28 with TRBJ1-5; D unresolved. Germline loops: CDR1 MDHEN, CDR2 SYDVKM. Trimming pared 6 bases from V and 0 bases from J, leaving 15 bases between. This CDR3 has 16 residues. The CDR3 sequence is CASSSRGLYSNQPQHF. CDR3 coding DNA: TGTGCCAGCAGCTCAAGAGGGCTGTATAGCAATCAGCCCCAGCATTTT.

This clonotype was recorded at least ten times. V usage is TRBV6-2 or TRBV6-3 and J usage is TRBJ1-5; D is unresolved. Between the trimmed V and J ends, which lost 2 bases and 0 bases, there was a span of 5 bases. Germline V gives CDR1 MNHEY, CDR2 SVGEGT. The CDR3 is 14 amino acids. CDR3: CASSYRNSNQPQHF. The CDR3 DNA follows: TGTGCCAGCAGTTACAGGAATAGCAATCAGCCCCAGCATTTT.

This clonotype was counted a few times. The V call is TRBV10-3, the J call TRBJ2-1; D is undetermined. CDR3 length equals 11 residues. V was shortened by 5 bases and J by 5 bases, with 4 bases between the two germline ends. Germline-derived CDR1 and CDR2 are ENHRY and SYGVKD. The CDR3 DNA reads as TGTGCCATCAGTTTCAACAATGAGCAGTTCTTC. It translates to CAISFNNEQFF.

The chain recombines TRBV4-1 with TRBJ2-1; TRBD2 aligns across 8 bases. Germline-derived CDR1 and CDR2 are MGHRA and YSYEKL. J was trimmed by 3 bases and V by 0 bases; bases with no gene match: 13. The CDR3 loop spans 19 amino acids. This CDR3 is CASSQDFGFGSGNYNEQFF. The CDR3 nucleotides are TGCGCCAGCAGCCAAGACTTTGGATTTGGTAGCGGGAACTACAATGAGCAGTTCTTC.

This clonotype was found a few times. V is TRBV5-6 and J is TRBJ1-2, with a weak D call TRBD1 (6 bases). V gave up 3 bases and J gave up 2 bases, with 11 bases separating them. The CDR3 covers 14 residues. Germline V gives CDR1 SGHDT, CDR2 YYEEEE. The CDR3 nucleotides are TGTGCCAGCAGCTCCGGGACATTGAACTATGGCTACACCTTC. Amino acid sequence: CASSSGTLNYGYTF. Looking up the rest from reference TRBV5-6 and TRBJ1-2 gives the full variable domain: DAGVTQSPTHLIKTRGQQVTLRCSPKSGHDTVSWYQQALGQGPQFIFQYYEEEERQRGNFPDRFSGHQFPNYSSELNVNALLLGDSALYLCASSSGTLNYGYTFGSGTRLTVV.

V gene TRBV23-1 combines with J gene TRBJ1-5, with 10 nucleotides matching TRBD1. TRBV23-1 is an ORF, with its function uncertain. This CDR3 is built from 15 residues. V lost 2 bases and J lost 7; bases outside the gene matches: 5. The CDR3 spells CASSQEDRGWQPQHF. In nucleotides, the CDR3 is TGCGCCAGCAGTCAAGAGGACAGGGGGTGGCAGCCCCAGCATTTT.

At least ten counts were recorded for this clonotype. The chain is built from TRBV7-9 and TRBJ1-5, with D perhaps TRBD1 (5 bases). Trimming took off 0 bases at V and 4 bases at J, with 16 bases between the two ends. Germline values: CDR1 SEHNR, CDR2 FQNEAQ (reference sequence). The CDR3 runs to 17 residues. The CDR3 DNA sequence: TGTGCCAGCAGCTTAGCCCGCTTAGGCAGGGATAATCAGCCCCAGCATTTT. Protein sequence: CASSLARLGRDNQPQHF.

The rearrangement joins TRBV7-2 to TRBJ2-3; 8 bases align to TRBD2. Germline V gene lookup returns CDR1 SGHTA and CDR2 FQGNSA. The V segment lost 3 bases and the J segment 0 bases; nucleotides outside the gene matches: 5. The CDR3 is made up of 16 amino acids. The CDR3 sequence is CASSFSSGPSTDTQYF. The DNA of the CDR3 is TGTGCCAGCAGCTTTTCTAGCGGGCCTAGCACAGATACGCAGTATTTT. The variable domain in full, with the rest retrieved from reference TRBV7-2 and TRBJ2-3, is GAGVSQSPSNKVTEKGKDVELRCDPISGHTALYWYRQSLGQGLEFLIYFQGNSAPDKSGLPSDRFSAERTGGSVSTLTIQRTQQEDSAVYLCASSFSSGPSTDTQYFGPGTRLTVL.

This clonotype was recorded many times. The V and J genes are TRBV6-5 and TRBJ2-7, with D possibly being TRBD1 (6 bases). Trimming shortened V by 7 bases and J by 3 bases, and 19 bases separated the two germline ends. CDR1 and CDR2 from the germline V gene are MNHEY and SVGAGI. CDR3 length equals 15 residues. Here the CDR3 reads CASKKWGQGNYEQYF. The CDR3 coding sequence is TGTGCCAGCAAAAAATGGGGCCAGGGGAACTACGAGCAGTACTTC.

This clonotype was found many times. The genes are TRBV20-1 and TRBJ2-1; 7 positions agree with TRBD1. Trimming took 5 bases from V and 4 from J; bases not matched to a gene: 14. Germline CDR1 DFQATT, CDR2 SNEGSKA (reference sequence). CDR3 length equals 16 residues. CDR3 coding DNA: TGCAGTGCTCCTAAGGAATCAGGGGGTTTGTACAATGAGCAGTTCTTC. As protein: CSAPKESGGLYNEQFF.

This clonotype was seen many times. V gene TRBV6-2 or TRBV6-3 combines with J gene TRBJ2-7; no definite D call. Trimming shortened V by 4 bases and J by 4 bases, and 8 bases separated the two germline ends. From germline, CDR1 is MNHEY and CDR2 SVGEGT. The length of the CDR3 is 12 residues. CDR3 coding DNA: TGTGCCAGCAGTTTAGAAGCATACGAGCAGTACTTC. It translates to CASSLEAYEQYF.

There are many counts of this clonotype. This sequence joins TRBV12-3 or TRBV12-4 and TRBJ2-7; D is unclear. V was trimmed by 1 base and J by 7 bases, leaving 5 bases between them. The length of the CDR3 is 11 residues. As DNA, the CDR3 is TGTGCCAGCAGTTTAGGACATGAGCAGTACTTC. Its protein product is CASSLGHEQYF.

This clonotype has a count of ten or more. The chain is built from TRBV7-9 and TRBJ1-2, with a tentative D call TRBD1 (6 bases). This CDR3 spans 15 amino acids. Between the trimmed V and J ends, which lost 4 bases and 5 bases, there was a span of 17 bases. CDR1 SEHNR and CDR2 FQNEAQ come from the germline V gene (reference sequence). The CDR3 DNA reads as TGTGCCAGCAGCTCAAATACCGGGACAAGATATGGCTACACCTTC. This codes for CASSSNTGTRYGYTF.

This clonotype was seen at least ten times. The chain uses TRBV4-2 and TRBJ1-1; 9 nucleotides agree with TRBD1. This CDR3 is built from 15 residues. Unmatched junction bases numbered 5, after V lost 1 base and J lost 5 bases. Germline V gives CDR1 LGHNA, CDR2 YNFKEQ. The CDR3 sequence is CASSQAGTGLTEAFF. The CDR3 DNA sequence: TGTGCCAGCAGCCAAGCTGGGACAGGGTTGACTGAAGCTTTCTTT.

This clonotype was seen only a few times. The rearrangement links TRBV7-3 to TRBJ2-6; 7 bases are a match to TRBD1. Germline V gene lookup returns CDR1 SGHTA and CDR2 FQGTGA. This CDR3 is 16 amino acids long. The junction had 2 bases not matched to a gene; V was cut back by 3 bases and J by 0 bases. The CDR3 bases are TGTGCCAGCAGCTTGGGACAGCCCTCTGGGGCCAACGTCCTGACTTTC. This codes for CASSLGQPSGANVLTF. Complete variable domain (other parts from reference TRBV7-3 and TRBJ2-6): GAGVSQTPSNKVTEKGKYVELRCDPISGHTALYWYRQSLGQGPEFLIYFQGTGAADDSGLPNDRFFAVRPEGSVSTLKIQRTERGDSAVYLCASSLGQPSGANVLTFGAGSRLTVL.